The sequence of this T cell receptor (beta chain) was determined in a study of spatial heterogeneity in lung cancer. Turning to the study itself: The study found that TCR transcript counts in tumor regions correlated strongly with a matched bulk RNA-seq T cell module score.

Time point indicated: sample taken at primary tumor resection. TCRdb fed the 5' RACE reads into MiXCR, producing one record per CDR3 protein. The table lists tens of thousands of distinct CDR3 sequences, 5% to 7% of them singletons. The study, taken as a whole, reports: It was found that expanded intratumoral alpha and beta TCR counts tracked tumor mutation counts.

The V and J ends lost 1 base and 4 bases respectively, with 10 bases between them. The CDR3 spans 14 residues. Germline V gene lookup returns CDR1 LGHNA and CDR2 YSLEER. This clonotype was seen many times. Its cognate antigen is unknown. This sequence was found in a male donor with early-stage non-small cell lung cancer. The chain is built from TRBV4-3 and TRBJ2-5; D is possibly TRBD1 (7 bases). Source: lung tumor tissue, taken at surgery. CDR3 in amino acids: CASSQGQGGETQYF. DNA of the CDR3: TGCGCCAGCAGCCAAGGTCAGGGGGGAGAGACCCAGTACTTC.